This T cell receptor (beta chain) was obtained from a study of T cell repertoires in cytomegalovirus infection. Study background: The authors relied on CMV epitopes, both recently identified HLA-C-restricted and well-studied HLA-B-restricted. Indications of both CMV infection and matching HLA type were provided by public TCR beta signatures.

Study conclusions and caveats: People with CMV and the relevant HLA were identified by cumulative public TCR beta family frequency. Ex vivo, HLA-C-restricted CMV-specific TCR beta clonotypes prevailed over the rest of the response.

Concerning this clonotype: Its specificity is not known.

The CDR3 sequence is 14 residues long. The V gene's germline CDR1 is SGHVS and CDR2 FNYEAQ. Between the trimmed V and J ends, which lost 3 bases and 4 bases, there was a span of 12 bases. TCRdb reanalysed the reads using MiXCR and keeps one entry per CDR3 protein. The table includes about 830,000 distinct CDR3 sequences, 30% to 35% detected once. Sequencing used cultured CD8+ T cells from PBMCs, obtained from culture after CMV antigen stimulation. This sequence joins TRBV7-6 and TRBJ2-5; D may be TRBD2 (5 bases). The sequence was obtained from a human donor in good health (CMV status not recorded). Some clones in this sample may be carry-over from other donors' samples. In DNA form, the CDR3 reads TGTGCCAGCAGCTTCGGACGGCGGGCAGAGACCCAGTACTTC. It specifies CASSFGRRAETQYF.